These T cell receptor beta chains were read from a single sample in a study of molecular identifiers for immune sequencing clone quantification. MiXCR was run by TCRdb on the PCR reads, yielding one entry per CDR3 protein. This table has about 100,000 distinct CDR3 sequences, roughly 34% appearing once. Sequenced input: naive CD8+ T cells from blood, with Jurkat cell RNA spiked in. The receptors were sampled from a human donor in good health. Some libraries in this study had Jurkat cell RNA spiked in. The CDR3 runs from the conserved cysteine through the conserved F or W. D genes are given only for firm matches. Size is omitted from some rows. Given values are once, few, many or a class for expanded clones.

j_call clone_size v_call d_call cdr3_nt cdr3_aa
TRBJ2-3 - TRBV7-9 - TGTGCCAGCAGCTTAGACCTGGCTGAAGATACGCAGTATTTT CASSLDLAEDTQYF
TRBJ2-3 - TRBV7-8 - TGTGCCAGCAGCTTAGTACGCGATGTTAGCACAGATACGCAGTATTTT CASSLVRDVSTDTQYF
TRBJ2-6 once TRBV21-1 - TGTGCCAGCAGCAAAGGGGACAGGGGGCTGGCTGGGGCCAACGTCCTGACTTTC CASSKGDRGLAGANVLTF
TRBJ2-3 - TRBV5-1 - TGCGCCAGCGGCTTGTCCACGGTGGAGTTAGGTACAGATACGCAGTATTTT CASGLSTVELGTDTQYF
TRBJ2-7 - TRBV19 - TGTGCCAGTAGTATCAGGGTCTCCTACGAGCAGTACTTC CASSIRVSYEQYF
TRBJ1-5 few TRBV27 - TGTGCCAGCAGTGAAATATTTAGCAATCAGCCCCAGCATTTT CASSEIFSNQPQHF
TRBJ2-5 many TRBV7-6 - TGTGCCAGCAGCATCGGGACGTGGGGGGAGACCCAGTACTTC CASSIGTWGETQYF
TRBJ2-3 - TRBV18 - TGTGCCAGCTCACTCCTGGGACTTTCCACAGATACGCAGTATTTT CASSLLGLSTDTQYF
TRBJ2-7 - TRBV29-1 - TGCAGCGTTGAGGTCGGAGCTTACGAGCAGTACTTC CSVEVGAYEQYF
TRBJ1-5 few TRBV9 - TGTGCCAGCGGTCGTAACGATCAGCCCCAGCATTTT CASGRNDQPQHF
TRBJ2-7 many TRBV20-1 TRBD2 TGCAGTGCTAGACCTGTTCAACTAGCGGGCAGCTACGAGCAGTACTTC CSARPVQLAGSYEQYF
TRBJ1-2 - TRBV19 - TGTGCCAGTAGTATTATAGAGGGGGACGGCTACACCTTC CASSIIEGDGYTF
TRBJ2-2 few TRBV15 - TGTGCCACCAGCAGAGATAGGGGACTGACCGGGGAGCTGTTTTTT CATSRDRGLTGELFF
TRBJ2-5 - TRBV6-1 - TGTGCCAGCAGTGAACCGACCCGGGTAGAGACCCAGAACTTC CASSEPTRVETQNF
TRBJ2-3 few TRBV9 TRBD1 TGTGCCAGCAGCCATGGACAGGCTAGCACAGATACGCAGTATTTT CASSHGQASTDTQYF
TRBJ1-5 few TRBV25-1 - TGTGCCAGCAGTGATATGAGGGAAGGTCAGCCCCAGCATTTT CASSDMREGQPQHF
TRBJ1-1 - TRBV20-1 - TGCAGTGCTAGAGATTTGACAGCGAACACTGTAGCTTTCTTT CSARDLTANTVAFF
TRBJ1-1 - TRBV5-1 - TGCGCCAGCAGCTTGGATATGAACCCGAACACTGAAGCTTTCTTT CASSLDMNPNTEAFF
TRBJ2-3 - TRBV12-3/TRBV12-4 TRBD2 TGTGCCAGCAGCCCCCCTAGCGGGAGTATGACAGATACGCAGTATTTT CASSPPSGSMTDTQYF
TRBJ1-3 - TRBV9 TRBD1 TGTGCCAGCAGCCTAGGGGGCCCTGGAAACACCATATATTTT CASSLGGPGNTIYF
TRBJ2-3 - TRBV27 - TGTGCCAGCAGTTTTTCAGGAGACCTTAGCACAGATACGCAGTATTTT CASSFSGDLSTDTQYF
TRBJ2-7 few TRBV28 - TGTGCCAGCAGTTCAAGGAGAGTTTCCTACGAGCAGTACTTC CASSSRRVSYEQYF
TRBJ2-7 few TRBV4-1 - TGCGCCAGCAGCCTGAACCGGGACACCCCCTACGAGCAGTACTTC CASSLNRDTPYEQYF